This T cell receptor (beta chain) emerged from a study of blood T cells in healthy people across ages. Alongside a J-beta primer mix, a sample-barcoded 5' primer served in a second PCR lasting about 7 to 12 cycles. A template-switch adaptor with 12 random nucleotides tagged each cDNA molecule. MiXCR was run by TCRdb on the 5' RACE reads, yielding one entry per CDR3 protein. The data contain 1,100,000 or so distinct CDR3 sequences, 35% to 50% of them singletons. Study-wide findings and caveats: Roughly linearly, TCR beta diversity per million T cells fell as age increased.

V trimming: 6 bases; J trimming: 14 bases; junction bases outside the gene matches: 11. Germline assignment: CDR1 MNHEY and CDR2 SMNVEV (reference sequence). CDR3 size: 13 residues. As regards this clonotype: Its matching antigen is unknown.

The V call is TRBV27, the J call TRBJ2-1, with 9 bases matching TRBD2. Sequenced: blood. The sequence came from a woman aged 55-70 years in good health. The CDR3 spells CASRPQIAGAEFF. CDR3 in DNA: TGTGCCAGCAGACCTCAGATAGCGGGAGCGGAGTTCTTC.